The clone carrying this TCR beta chain was seen a handful of times. Investigators isolated RNA and reverse transcribed it into cDNA to act as the sequencing template. The protocol was immunoSEQ multiplex PCR, while the TCRdb copy is restricted to in-frame clones and leaves out a portion. The profile shows about 110,000 clones, 45% to 60% of them singletons. The data were taken from a study of CD8+ T cells in alopecia areata. Germline CDR1 reads LGHNA; CDR2 reads YNFKEQ. V was clipped by 0 bases and J by 1 base; unmatched bases: 7. The CDR3 covers 17 residues. Input material: NKG2D-low CD8+ T cells sorted from blood. The rearrangement uses TRBV4-2 and TRBJ2-7; 9 nucleotides line up with TRBD1. This receptor was obtained from a human donor with alopecia areata. The DNA of the CDR3 is TGTGCCAGCAGCCAAGATTCAGAGGGACAGGGTTCCTACGAGCAGTACTTC. Translation: CASSQDSEGQGSYEQYF.